This T cell receptor (beta chain) was sequenced in a study of cytomegalovirus exposure and HLA in healthy donors. Primers: 60 Vbeta forward and 13 Jbeta reverse. Generated by immunoSEQ multiplex PCR, the TCRdb table keeps only in-frame clones and is missing some. The data contain roughly 200,000 clones, more than 65% of them singletons. In this sample, this clone turned up once. The antigen remains unidentified. Germline assignment: CDR1 KGHSH and CDR2 LQKENI. V lost 3 bases to trimming and J lost 3 bases; unmatched junction nucleotides: 13. This CDR3 is 17 amino acids long. Overall study findings and caveats: A few CMV-associated chains proved CMV antigen-specific in vitro. An analysis was carried out later, and it reportedly showed fewer N-insertions in an Asian-associated ancestry cluster than the roughly 700-donor mean. Data from an earlier analysis indicated that most TCR beta V segments were productive either about 87% or about 30% of the time. Later on, an analysis showed TCR association rates differing by HLA locus, with DRB1 the most and HLA-C the fewest.

The sequenced sample was PBMCs. The sequence derives from a man over 45 in good health and CMV-seronegative. The chain employs TRBV18 and TRBJ1-2; 7 bases fit TRBD1. In nucleotides, the CDR3 is TGTGCCAGCTCACCTGACTTGACAGGGCCAGGGGACTATGGCTACACCTTC. Amino acid sequence: CASSPDLTGPGDYGYTF.